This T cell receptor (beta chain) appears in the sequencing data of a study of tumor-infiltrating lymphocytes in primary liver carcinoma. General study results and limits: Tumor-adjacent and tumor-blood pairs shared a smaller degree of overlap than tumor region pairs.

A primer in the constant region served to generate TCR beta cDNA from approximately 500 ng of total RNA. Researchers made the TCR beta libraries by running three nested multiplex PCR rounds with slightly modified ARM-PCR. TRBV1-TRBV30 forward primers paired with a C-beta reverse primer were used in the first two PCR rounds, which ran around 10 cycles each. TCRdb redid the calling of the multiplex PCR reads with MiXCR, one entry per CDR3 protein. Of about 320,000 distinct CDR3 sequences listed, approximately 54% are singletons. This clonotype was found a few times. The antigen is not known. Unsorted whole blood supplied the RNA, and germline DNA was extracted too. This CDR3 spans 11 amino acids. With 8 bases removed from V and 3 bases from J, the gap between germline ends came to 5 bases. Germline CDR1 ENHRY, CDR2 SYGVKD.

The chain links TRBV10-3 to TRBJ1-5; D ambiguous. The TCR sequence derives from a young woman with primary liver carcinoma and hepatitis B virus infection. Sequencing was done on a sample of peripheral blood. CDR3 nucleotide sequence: TGTGCCATCGGAGACAATCAGCCCCAGCATTTT. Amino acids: CAIGDNQPQHF.